The 28 T cell receptor beta chains presented below share a single source sample, sequenced in a study of sequential checkpoint blockade in melanoma (dated by TCRdb to between 2018 and 2021). What this sample's treatment or condition label stands for: randomized to nivolumab then ipilimumab (arm A) or the reverse (arm B). Preparation of the library involved the immunoSEQ multiplex PCR assay. TCRdb provides this immuneACCESS table in a form limited to in-frame rearrangements. Some clones are lacking; in checked studies, under half of them reflect an unresolved V gene, and why the rest are absent is not known. The sample data list some 3,500 clones, and approximately 22% of these were observed just once. The leading ten clones occupy about a sixth of the sample. Sequenced here: tumor tissue (inferred from file names), sampled from a patient given nivolumab and ipilimumab in sequence. Receptors were obtained from a human donor with melanoma.

Sample share makes this clone medium-sized. The chain carries TRBV11-3 and TRBJ1-5; D is unresolved. Trimming took off 3 bases at V and 0 bases at J, with 6 bases between the two ends. CDR1 is SGHNT, CDR2 YENEEA, per germline. The CDR3 extends over 14 amino acids. CDR3 loop: CASSFSYSNQPQHF. The CDR3 DNA reads as TGTGCCAGCAGCTTTAGTTATAGCAATCAGCCCCAGCATTTT.

This clone is classed as medium-sized (0.01 to 0.1%). The V gene is TRBV11-3, the J gene TRBJ2-1; 10 bases line up with TRBD2. CDR3 length: 19 residues. The germline V gene has CDR1 SGHNT and CDR2 YENEEA. With V trimmed by 0 bases and J by 2 bases, 10 bases remained unmatched. CDR3 in amino acids: CASSLDLAGEQDTYNEQFF. The CDR3 DNA sequence: TGTGCCAGCAGCTTAGATCTAGCGGGGGAACAAGATACCTACAATGAGCAGTTCTTC.

This sequence joins TRBV9 and TRBJ2-6, with D maybe TRBD1 (5 bases). V was trimmed by 3 bases and J by 2 bases, leaving 12 bases between them. Germline-derived CDR1 and CDR2 are SGDLS and YYNGEE. The length of the CDR3 is 16 residues. CDR3 bases: TGTGCCAGCAGCGAGACCCCACAGGCTGGGGCCAACGTCCTGACTTTC. Translated: CASSETPQAGANVLTF.

V usage is TRBV29-1 and J usage is TRBJ2-5, with 9 bases matching TRBD1. Unmatched junction bases numbered 2, after V lost 6 bases and J lost 0 bases. CDR1 is SQVTM and CDR2 is ANQGSEA in the germline V gene. CDR3 length equals 13 residues. CDR3 loop: CSVGQGYQETQYF. CDR3 DNA sequence: TGCAGCGTCGGACAGGGGTACCAAGAGACCCAGTACTTC.

There are a few counts of this clone. The V gene is TRBV15, the J gene TRBJ2-7; TRBD1 matches at 10 bases. With 3 bases clipped from V and 2 bases from J, the junction kept 4 bases outside the gene matches. Germline loops: CDR1 LNHNV, CDR2 YYDKDF (reference sequence). The CDR3 has 15 residues. The CDR3 protein is CATSSGTGVTYEQYF. DNA for the CDR3: TGTGCCACCAGCAGTGGGACAGGGGTGACCTACGAGCAGTACTTC. The full variable domain, with the rest looked up from reference TRBV15 and TRBJ2-7, is DAMVIQNPRYQVTQFGKPVTLSCSQTLNHNVMYWYQQKSSQAPKLLFHYYDKDFNNEADTPDNFQSRRPNTSFCFLDIRSPGLGDTAMYLCATSSGTGVTYEQYFGPGTRLTVT.

This clone is large (0.1 to 1%) by share. The chain is built from TRBV15 and TRBJ1-5; 8 positions agree with TRBD1. CDR3 length: 15 residues. CDR1 is LNHNV, CDR2 YYDKDF, per germline (reference sequence). V dropped 6 bases and J dropped 2; count of bases not matched to a gene: 6. CDR3 bases: TGTGCCACCAGACCGGACAGGGCGGGCAATCAGCCCCAGCATTTT. Protein sequence: CATRPDRAGNQPQHF. The full variable domain, rest sourced from reference TRBV15 and TRBJ1-5, is DAMVIQNPRYQVTQFGKPVTLSCSQTLNHNVMYWYQQKSSQAPKLLFHYYDKDFNNEADTPDNFQSRRPNTSFCFLDIRSPGLGDTAMYLCATRPDRAGNQPQHFGDGTRLSIL.

This clone was counted between two and nine times. The J gene is TRBJ1-2, the V gene TRBV6-7; unclear D gene. TRBV6-7 is flagged as an ORF with uncertain function. Trimming took 5 bases from V and 4 from J, leaving 5 bases between them. The CDR3 is 11 amino acids. Here the CDR3 reads CASSAFYGYTF. CDR3 sequence (DNA): TGTGCCAGCAGTGCGTTCTATGGCTACACCTTC.

This clone was recorded a few times. The chain is built from TRBV9 and TRBJ2-2, with unresolved D. Trimming left V 3 bases short and J 6 bases short, with 18 bases between. This CDR3 has 16 amino acids. Germline V lookup: CDR1 SGDLS, CDR2 YYNGEE. Here the CDR3 DNA reads TGTGCCAGCAGCGAAAGGGTTAGACCGAAGGCCGGGGAGCTGTTTTTT. It encodes CASSERVRPKAGELFF.

This chain joins TRBV23-1 and TRBJ2-7, with D possibly being TRBD1 (5 bases). TRBV23-1 qualifies as an ORF whose function is uncertain. The ends were cut back, 6 bases at V and 5 bases at J, with 14 bases in the middle. The CDR3 has 13 residues. The CDR3 loop is CASSLSGLDEQYF. CDR3 in DNA: TGCGCCAGCAGCTTATCAGGGTTGGACGAGCAGTACTTC.

This clone appeared a few times. CDR3 amino acids: CASSHIAGSNTGELFF. The DNA of the CDR3 is TGCGCCAGCAGCCACATAGCGGGGTCGAACACCGGGGAGCTGTTTTTT. V usage is TRBV4-1 and J usage is TRBJ2-2; 8 nucleotides agree with TRBD2. This CDR3 is built from 16 residues. J was trimmed by 0 bases and V by 3 bases; bases with no gene match: 3. Germline assignment: CDR1 MGHRA and CDR2 YSYEKL.

This clone is classed as large (0.1 to 1%). The V gene is TRBV15, the J gene TRBJ2-1, with 7 bases that match TRBD1. The CDR3 is 16 amino acids. Germline V gene sequence: CDR1 LNHNV, CDR2 YYDKDF (reference sequence). V trimming: 3 bases; J trimming: 3 bases; junction bases outside the gene matches: 8. The chain's CDR3 is CATSSYRDSGYNEQFF. CDR3 DNA: TGTGCCACCAGCAGTTACCGGGACAGTGGCTACAATGAGCAGTTCTTC.

This clone ranks as medium-sized. J is TRBJ2-7 and V is TRBV30, with unresolved D. The CDR3 is made up of 12 amino acids. V gave up 3 bases and J gave up 6 bases, with 12 bases separating them. CDR1 and CDR2 from the germline V gene are GTSNPN and SVGIG (reference sequence). CDR3 coding DNA: TGTGCCTGGAGGGTATATTTAGGCGAGCAGTACTTC. Protein sequence: CAWRVYLGEQYF.

This clone was counted a few times. The chain has TRBV4-1 and TRBJ1-6, with D perhaps TRBD1 (6 bases). Germline V gives CDR1 MGHRA, CDR2 YSYEKL. The CDR3 covers 17 residues. V was trimmed by 1 base and J by 4 bases, leaving 14 bases between them. The CDR3 sequence: CASSQGGGRIYNSPLHF. CDR3 bases: TGCGCCAGCAGCCAAGGCGGGGGGCGCATATATAATTCACCCCTCCACTTT.

The chain has TRBV6-8 and TRBJ1-3; D is unclear. This CDR3 region has 12 residues. Trimming stripped 4 bases from V and 9 bases from J, with 10 bases between. Germline V gives CDR1 MNHGY, CDR2 SAAAGT. CDR3 sequence (DNA): TGTGCCAGCAGTTCCCCGGCCGGCACCATATATTTT. Translation: CASSSPAGTIYF.

This clone is labeled large. V is TRBV6-8 and J is TRBJ2-7; 8 bases match TRBD2. With 6 bases clipped from V and 0 bases from J, the junction kept 7 bases outside the gene matches. The CDR3 has 15 residues. Germline V lookup: CDR1 MNHGY, CDR2 SAAAGT. This CDR3 reads CASSVGLAGSYEQYF. The CDR3 DNA follows: TGTGCCAGCAGCGTAGGGCTAGCGGGCTCCTACGAGCAGTACTTC.

This chain links TRBV14 with TRBJ2-7, with D possibly TRBD2 on 6 matching bases. In germline, CDR1 is SGHDN, CDR2 FVKESK. CDR3 length: 16 residues. Trimming left V 1 base short and J 5 bases short, with 18 bases between. Written as DNA, the CDR3 is TGTGCCAGCAGCCAAGTAGGGATCAGGAGGGGCAACGAGCAGTACTTC. Amino acid sequence: CASSQVGIRRGNEQYF.

This clone was observed a few times. The chain combines TRBV6-8 with TRBJ1-4; perhaps TRBD1 as D (5 bases). The length of the CDR3 is 17 residues. Germline CDR1 MNHGY, CDR2 SAAAGT. Between the trimmed V and J ends, which lost 4 bases and 5 bases, there was a span of 20 bases. The CDR3 spells CASSFSSTGTGNEKLFF. For the CDR3, the DNA is TGTGCCAGCAGTTTTTCATCCACCGGGACGGGGAATGAAAAACTGTTTTTT.

This clone was observed a handful of times. The chain couples TRBV6-8 to TRBJ1-5; D call uncertain. The CDR3 sequence is 16 residues long. Germline-derived CDR1 and CDR2 are MNHGY and SAAAGT. Trimming removed 5 bases at V and 3 bases at J, with 17 bases between. The CDR3: CASSDPTWKFNQPQHF. The DNA for the CDR3 is TGTGCCAGCAGTGACCCGACCTGGAAGTTCAATCAGCCCCAGCATTTT.

V gene TRBV14 combines with J gene TRBJ1-2; D remains ambiguous. Germline V gene sequence: CDR1 SGHDN, CDR2 FVKESK. The V and J ends lost 2 bases and 4 bases respectively, with 5 bases between them. This CDR3 has 12 residues. In nucleotides, the CDR3 is TGTGCCAGCAGCCAAAATGGCTATGGCTACACCTTC. Protein product: CASSQNGYGYTF.

This clone was picked up many times. This rearrangement joins TRBV12-5 to TRBJ2-3, with D possibly called TRBD1 or TRBD2 (5 bases each). The CDR3 runs to 15 residues. The germline gives CDR1 LGHNT, CDR2 FRNRAP. Here the CDR3 DNA reads TGTGCCAGCCGTCAATGGGACGGGGTCACAGATACGCAGTATTTT. This gives the protein CASRQWDGVTDTQYF.

This chain links TRBV10-2 with TRBJ2-7; 9 bases align to TRBD1. Germline trimming cut 5 bases from V and 3 bases from J; bases unmatched to any gene: 2. The germline CDR1 and CDR2 sequences are WSHSY and SAAADI. The CDR3 sequence is 13 residues long. The CDR3 protein is CASSSGQGYEQYF. CDR3 nucleotides: TGCGCCAGCAGTTCGGGACAGGGCTACGAGCAGTACTTC.

V and J are TRBV18 and TRBJ2-2; 9 bases map to TRBD1. From germline, CDR1 is KGHSH and CDR2 LQKENI. This CDR3 is 17 amino acids long. Trimming took 4 bases from V and 5 from J; bases not matched to a gene: 11. The CDR3 reads CASSLINRGRGTGELFF. The CDR3 DNA reads as TGTGCCAGCTCACTAATCAACAGGGGGCGCGGAACCGGGGAGCTGTTTTTT.

This clone was recorded at least ten times. The CDR3 loop is CASSFPHWGADGYTF. CDR3 nucleotide sequence: TGTGCCAGCAGCTTCCCCCATTGGGGGGCGGATGGCTACACCTTC. V gene TRBV11-3 combines with J gene TRBJ1-2; a possible D gene is TRBD1 (6 bases). The CDR3 sequence is 15 residues long. V dropped 3 bases and J dropped 6 bases, with 17 bases sitting between them. Germline loops: CDR1 SGHNT, CDR2 YENEEA.

There are a few counts of this clone. The V call is TRBV28, the J call TRBJ2-5; 9 bases match TRBD1. CDR3 length: 14 residues. V lost 5 bases, J lost 5 bases, and 6 bases stayed unmatched. The germline CDR1 and CDR2 sequences are MDHEN and SYDVKM. The CDR3 here is CASSTTGGWETQYF. In DNA form, the CDR3 reads TGTGCCAGCAGTACAACAGGGGGCTGGGAGACCCAGTACTTC.

There are many counts of this clone. The chain carries TRBV11-3 and TRBJ2-3; a possible D gene is TRBD2 (6 bases). This CDR3 is 15 amino acids long. Germline V gives CDR1 SGHNT, CDR2 YENEEA. The V and J ends lost 5 bases and 1 base respectively, with 13 bases between them. The DNA for the CDR3 is TGTGCCAGCAGCCCGTCCACGGGGGGCACAGATACGCAGTATTTT. This sequence encodes CASSPSTGGTDTQYF.

This sequence joins TRBV6-8 and TRBJ2-7; D is unresolved. Trimming pared 5 bases from V and 0 bases from J, leaving 20 bases between. Per germline, CDR1 MNHGY and CDR2 SAAAGT. The CDR3 runs to 17 residues. CDR3 residues: CASSPTSPQVSSYEQYF. The CDR3 coding sequence is TGTGCCAGCAGTCCCACCTCCCCCCAGGTGAGCTCCTACGAGCAGTACTTC.

This clone is deemed medium-sized. This chain connects TRBV6-8 to TRBJ2-2, with D perhaps being TRBD1 or TRBD2 (6 bases each). Between the trimmed V and J ends, which lost 6 bases and 4 bases, there was a span of 18 bases. The CDR3 totals 16 residues. Per the germline V gene, CDR1 is MNHGY and CDR2 is SAAAGT. CDR3 protein: CASSPSAGGGTGELFF. Written as DNA, the CDR3 is TGTGCCAGCAGCCCGTCTGCCGGGGGCGGCACCGGGGAGCTGTTTTTT.

The chain links TRBV19 to TRBJ2-2; the D gene is possibly TRBD1 (5 bases). This CDR3 is 13 amino acids long. Germline V CDR1 and CDR2: LNHDA, SQIVND (reference sequence). V was clipped by 10 bases and J by 1 base, with 10 bases between them. CDR3 sequence: CATNTGNTGELFF. CDR3 sequence (DNA): TGTGCCACAAATACAGGGAACACCGGGGAGCTGTTTTTT. The full variable domain, completed using reference TRBV19 and TRBJ2-2, is DGGITQSPKYLFRKEGQNVTLSCEQNLNHDAMYWYRQDPGQGLRLIYYSQIVNDFQKGDIAEGYSVSREKKESFPLTVTSAQKNPTAFYLCATNTGNTGELFFGEGSRLTVL.